This paragraph reports one TCR beta chain. Antigen: not known. This CDR3 has 15 residues. V was pared by 2 bases and J by 9 bases, with 7 bases of the junction left unmatched. Germline lookup yields CDR1 MNHEY and CDR2 SVGAGI. These data come from a study of beta chain features in type 1 diabetes. General observations from the study: In comparison with healthy donors, patients had naive, central memory and Treg TCRB repertoires that appeared more similar.

What was sequenced were expressed TCRB transcripts, since all of the isolated RNA had been reverse transcribed. TCRdb keeps only in-frame clones here, not all; method: immunoSEQ multiplex PCR. The sample records over 40,000 clones, around 50% being singletons. Sorting gave populations that all exceeded 95% purity. The TCR was taken from a young woman in good health. The specimen sequenced was Tregs from blood. The V gene is TRBV6-5, the J gene TRBJ2-1; 10 bases map to TRBD2. Written as DNA, the CDR3 is TGTGCCAGCAGTTACGGGGGTAGCGGGAGGATTGAGCAGTTCTTC. Its translation: CASSYGGSGRIEQFF.